These T cell receptor beta chains were read from a single sample in a study of cytomegalovirus exposure and HLA in healthy donors. Measured with immunoSEQ multiplex PCR; TCRdb has only the in-frame clones, and not every one. The sample holds about 100,000 clones, roughly 80% seen once. The sequenced material came from PBMCs. These receptor sequences come from a man aged 25-45 years in good health and CMV-seronegative. Both conserved end residues are part of each CDR3. The order of the fields is V gene, J gene, clone size, D gene, CDR3 DNA, CDR3 protein. A D gene is named only where the DNA matches it firmly. Clone size is shown for a subset of rows, as once, few, many or a class of expanded clone.

>TRBV6-6|TRBJ1-5|few|NA
TGTGCCAGCAACGGAGGGGATCAGCCCCAGCATTTT
CASNGGDQPQHF
>TRBV4-1|TRBJ1-1|NA|TRBD1
TGCGCCAGCAGCCAAGGACAGGGGGCGCGCACTGAAGCTTTCTTT
CASSQGQGARTEAFF
>TRBV25-1|TRBJ2-5|NA|NA
TGTGCCAGCAGTGCTGGCAGGGCGTCTCGGACCCAGTACTTC
CASSAGRASRTQYF
>TRBV5-8|TRBJ2-1|NA|NA
TGTGCCAGCAGGCGTATACAGGAAACCGTCAATGAGCAGTTCTTC
CASRRIQETVNEQFF
>TRBV7-6|TRBJ1-1|NA|NA
TGTGCCAGCAGCCCGGGGACAAGCATGAACACTGAAGCTTTCTTT
CASSPGTSMNTEAFF
>TRBV6-6|TRBJ2-7|NA|TRBD2
TGTGCCAGCACCCTCCGGGGACTAGCCTACGAGCAGTACTTC
CASTLRGLAYEQYF
>TRBV9|TRBJ2-1|NA|TRBD2
TGTGCCAGCAGCGTAGGGTTGCGGGGGGACAATGAGCAGTTCTTC
CASSVGLRGDNEQFF
>TRBV29-1|TRBJ1-1|NA|NA
TGCAGCGTTGAAGAACAGACGAACACTGAAGCTTTCTTT
CSVEEQTNTEAFF
>TRBV18|TRBJ1-2|NA|TRBD1
TGTGCCAGCTCACCAACCGGGACAGACCTATATGGCTACACCTTC
CASSPTGTDLYGYTF
>TRBV4-1|TRBJ2-7|NA|TRBD2
TGCGCCAGCAGCCAAGTTAGCGGGAGTAGCGACGAGCAGTACTTC
CASSQVSGSSDEQYF